These 22 T cell receptor beta chains came from one sample sequenced in a study of blood T cell repertoires in COVID-19. The assay was immunoSEQ multiplex PCR, and TCRdb's table has in-frame clones only and misses some. The data contain 100,000 to 150,000 clones, approximately 88% of them singletons. Material for sequencing was peripheral blood. These receptors all stem from a woman aged 25-40 years who had recovered from COVID-19.

The rearrangement joins TRBV6-4 to TRBJ1-2, with 7 positions matching TRBD1. There are 11 residues in the CDR3. CDR1 MRHNA and CDR2 SNTAGT come from the germline V gene. J was trimmed by 8 bases and V by 10 bases; bases with no gene match: 7. CDR3 nucleotides: TGTGCCATCCAGGACAGGTTCGGCTACACCTTC. It is translated as CAIQDRFGYTF.

V usage is TRBV5-4 and J usage is TRBJ2-5, with D perhaps matching TRBD1 (6 bases). Germline V gives CDR1 SGHNT, CDR2 YYREEE (reference sequence). Trimming pared 5 bases from V and 2 bases from J, leaving 16 bases between. CDR3 length equals 15 residues. CDR3 DNA sequence: TGTGCCAGCAGTGTGGCTGGGGGCGTTCAAGAGACCCAGTACTTC. It encodes CASSVAGGVQETQYF.

This clone was counted once. This chain uses TRBV27 with TRBJ2-7; perhaps TRBD2 as D (5 bases). V gave up 2 bases and J gave up 5 bases, with 13 bases separating them. This CDR3 has 14 residues. In germline, CDR1 is MNHEY, CDR2 SMNVEV (reference sequence). CDR3 amino acids: CASSLGIGGDEQYF. The CDR3 DNA is TGTGCCAGCAGTTTAGGAATCGGAGGCGACGAGCAGTACTTC.

There are a few counts of this clone. The J gene is TRBJ1-1, the V gene TRBV7-9, with a weak D call TRBD1 (6 bases). This CDR3 region has 15 residues. From germline, CDR1 is SEHNR and CDR2 FQNEAQ (reference sequence). V gave up 1 base and J gave up 0 bases, with 9 bases separating them. The DNA of the CDR3 is TGTGCCAGCAGCTTAGATTGGGGGCTGAACACTGAAGCTTTCTTT. Translating gives CASSLDWGLNTEAFF.

The genes are TRBV12-3 or TRBV12-4 and TRBJ1-5; D is ambiguous. CDR3 length equals 13 residues. V gave up 8 bases and J gave up 0 bases, with 8 bases separating them. DNA for the CDR3: TGTGCCAGCCGACTAAATAGCAATCAGCCCCAGCATTTT. The encoded protein is CASRLNSNQPQHF.

CDR3 sequence (DNA): TGTGCCAGCAGCCCCCAAGGGGAACAAGAGACCCAGTACTTC. Its translation is CASSPQGEQETQYF. The chain joins TRBV9 to TRBJ2-5, with D maybe TRBD1 (5 bases). The germline V gene encodes CDR1 SGDLS and CDR2 YYNGEE. V gave up 4 bases and J gave up 2 bases, with 12 bases separating them. The CDR3 length is 14 residues.

This clone was detected once. J is TRBJ2-5 and V is TRBV27; TRBD2 matches at 9 bases. V lost 5 bases and J lost 3; bases outside the gene matches: 16. CDR3 length: 18 amino acids. CDR1 is MNHEY and CDR2 is SMNVEV in the germline V gene (reference sequence). The CDR3, as DNA: TGTGCCAGCAGTCCGCAACTCCGACTAGCGGAATATGAAGAGACCCAGTACTTC. Encoded protein: CASSPQLRLAEYEETQYF.

The chain couples TRBV5-1 to TRBJ2-3; 8 bases agree with TRBD2. The germline CDR1 and CDR2 sequences are SGHRS and YFSETQ. The CDR3 has 17 amino acids. After removal of 3 bases from V and 2 bases from J, the junction contained 11 bases not matched to a gene. The CDR3 here is CASSSSSGTRITDTQYF. The CDR3 nucleotides read TGCGCCAGCAGCTCATCCTCCGGGACTAGGATCACAGATACGCAGTATTTT.

This clone was seen only a few times. V usage is TRBV5-1 and J usage is TRBJ2-1; 10 nucleotides match TRBD2. Per germline, CDR1 SGHRS and CDR2 YFSETQ. This CDR3 has 17 residues. V gave up 0 bases and J gave up 7 bases; unmatched junction bases: 10. CDR3 residues: CASSLAGASGSLNEQFF. The DNA for the CDR3 is TGCGCCAGCAGCTTGGCCGGGGCTAGCGGGAGTTTAAATGAGCAGTTCTTC.

The chain uses TRBV7-9 and TRBJ2-7; D possibly corresponds to TRBD2 (5 bases). The germline CDR1 and CDR2 sequences are SEHNR and FQNEAQ (reference sequence). V lost 0 bases to trimming and J lost 5 bases, with 8 bases between them. The CDR3 totals 13 residues. The CDR3 DNA reads TGTGCCAGCAGCTTAGCAGTCGGGGACGAGCAGTACTTC. Residues: CASSLAVGDEQYF.

V gene TRBV7-9 combines with J gene TRBJ1-1, with D unresolved. V lost 1 base and J lost 4, with 13 bases in between. This CDR3 region has 15 residues. Germline CDR1 SEHNR, CDR2 FQNEAQ (reference sequence). CDR3 protein: CASSLVADGGTEAFF. Written as DNA, the CDR3 is TGTGCCAGCAGCTTAGTGGCGGATGGAGGCACTGAAGCTTTCTTT.

This clone was seen more than once but under ten times. The chain is built from TRBV2 and TRBJ1-2; a possible D gene is TRBD1 (5 bases). Germline V gene data show CDR1 as SNHLY and CDR2 as FYNNEI. The V end was cut by 7 bases, the J end by 7 bases, with 13 bases between. The length of the CDR3 is 12 residues. The CDR3 spells CASTKRTTGYTF. In DNA, the CDR3 is TGTGCCAGCACTAAGAGGACAACTGGCTACACCTTC.

The chain couples TRBV29-1 to TRBJ1-2; D gene uncertain. CDR1 and CDR2 from the germline V gene are SQVTM and ANQGSEA. V lost 4 bases and J 6 bases, leaving 12 bases between the germline ends. This CDR3 spans 12 amino acids. The CDR3 reads CSVGRPGNGYTF. The CDR3 DNA follows: TGCAGCGTTGGCAGGCCGGGGAATGGCTACACCTTC.

This chain links TRBV14 with TRBJ1-3; D remains ambiguous. The CDR3 extends over 16 amino acids. Germline CDR1 reads SGHDN; CDR2 reads FVKESK. The V end was cut by 4 bases, the J end by 2 bases, with 15 bases between. The DNA of the CDR3 is TGTGCCAGCAGCCTTCGTGGGCGTGCTGCTGGAAACACCATATATTTT. It codes for CASSLRGRAAGNTIYF.

J is TRBJ2-3 and V is TRBV5-4; D gene unclear. Germline CDR1 SGHNT, CDR2 YYREEE (reference sequence). Deletions cut 6 bases from V and 2 bases from J, with 4 bases between. The CDR3 has 11 residues. The CDR3 sequence: CASTYTDTQYF. Written as DNA, the CDR3 is TGTGCCAGCACCTACACAGATACGCAGTATTTT. Using reference TRBV5-4 and TRBJ2-3 for the parts outside the CDR3, the full variable domain is ETGVTQSPTHLIKTRGQQVTLRCSSQSGHNTVSWYQQALGQGPQFIFQYYREEENGRGNFPPRFSGLQFPNYSSELNVNALELDDSALYLCASTYTDTQYFGPGTRLTVL.

This clone showed up many times. This chain uses TRBV11-1 with TRBJ2-1; D ambiguous. With 3 bases removed from V and 3 bases from J, the gap between germline ends came to 15 bases. CDR3 size: 16 residues. Germline values: CDR1 SGHAT, CDR2 FQDESV (reference sequence). The CDR3 DNA sequence: TGTGCCAGCAGCTTTAACGCGGCGATCCTCTACAATGAGCAGTTCTTC. It is translated as CASSFNAAILYNEQFF. Supplemented by reference TRBV11-1 and TRBJ2-1, the full variable domain reads EAEVAQSPRYKITEKSQAVAFWCDPISGHATLYWYRQILGQGPELLVQFQDESVVDDSQLPKDRFSAERLKGVDSTLKIQPAELGDSAMYLCASSFNAAILYNEQFFGPGTRLTVL.

V usage is TRBV19 and J usage is TRBJ1-6; D is possibly TRBD1 (6 bases). V was trimmed by 5 bases and J by 8 bases, leaving 19 bases between them. The germline CDR1 and CDR2 sequences are LNHDA and SQIVND (reference sequence). CDR3 length: 16 amino acids. The CDR3 reads CASSGLQGKGDSPLHF. DNA for the CDR3: TGTGCCAGTAGTGGCCTGCAGGGGAAAGGGGATTCACCCCTCCACTTT.

The chain links TRBV19 to TRBJ1-1; the D is unclear. The CDR3 is 12 amino acids. CDR1 LNHDA and CDR2 SQIVND come from the germline V gene (reference sequence). Trimming took off 6 bases at V and 5 bases at J, with 10 bases between the two ends. The CDR3, as DNA: TGTGCCAGTAGGCCAGGTGGGACTGAAGCTTTCTTT. This sequence encodes CASRPGGTEAFF.

The rearrangement uses TRBV7-9 and TRBJ1-6; 7 bases map to TRBD1. The V segment lost 2 bases and the J segment 5 bases; nucleotides outside the gene matches: 6. The germline CDR1 and CDR2 sequences are SEHNR and FQNEAQ (reference sequence). CDR3 length: 16 residues. CDR3 nucleotide sequence: TGTGCCAGCAGCTTACGCGGCAGGGGGGATAATTCACCCCTCCACTTT. This gives the protein CASSLRGRGDNSPLHF.

The chain links TRBV5-1 to TRBJ2-7; 7 bases align to TRBD1. V dropped 4 bases and J dropped 2; count of bases not matched to a gene: 6. Per germline, CDR1 SGHRS and CDR2 YFSETQ. CDR3 length: 14 amino acids. This CDR3 reads CASSARQGPYEQYF. DNA for the CDR3: TGCGCCAGCAGCGCTAGACAGGGTCCCTACGAGCAGTACTTC.

V and J are TRBV14 and TRBJ1-2; D remains unclear. V was clipped by 0 bases and J by 2 bases, with 10 bases between them. Looked up from germline, CDR1 is SGHDN and CDR2 is FVKESK. The CDR3 sequence is 15 residues long. In DNA form, the CDR3 reads TGTGCCAGCAGCCAAGAGAGGAGAACCAACTATGGCTACACCTTC. Translating it yields CASSQERRTNYGYTF.

CDR3 sequence: CSARDQGGYTF. In nucleotides, the CDR3 is TGCAGTGCTAGAGATCAGGGTGGCTACACCTTC. V and J are TRBV20-1 and TRBJ1-2; weak D call: TRBD1 (5 bases). V was shortened by 0 bases and J by 7 bases, with 6 bases between the two germline ends. The length of the CDR3 is 11 residues. Germline loops: CDR1 DFQATT, CDR2 SNEGSKA (reference sequence).